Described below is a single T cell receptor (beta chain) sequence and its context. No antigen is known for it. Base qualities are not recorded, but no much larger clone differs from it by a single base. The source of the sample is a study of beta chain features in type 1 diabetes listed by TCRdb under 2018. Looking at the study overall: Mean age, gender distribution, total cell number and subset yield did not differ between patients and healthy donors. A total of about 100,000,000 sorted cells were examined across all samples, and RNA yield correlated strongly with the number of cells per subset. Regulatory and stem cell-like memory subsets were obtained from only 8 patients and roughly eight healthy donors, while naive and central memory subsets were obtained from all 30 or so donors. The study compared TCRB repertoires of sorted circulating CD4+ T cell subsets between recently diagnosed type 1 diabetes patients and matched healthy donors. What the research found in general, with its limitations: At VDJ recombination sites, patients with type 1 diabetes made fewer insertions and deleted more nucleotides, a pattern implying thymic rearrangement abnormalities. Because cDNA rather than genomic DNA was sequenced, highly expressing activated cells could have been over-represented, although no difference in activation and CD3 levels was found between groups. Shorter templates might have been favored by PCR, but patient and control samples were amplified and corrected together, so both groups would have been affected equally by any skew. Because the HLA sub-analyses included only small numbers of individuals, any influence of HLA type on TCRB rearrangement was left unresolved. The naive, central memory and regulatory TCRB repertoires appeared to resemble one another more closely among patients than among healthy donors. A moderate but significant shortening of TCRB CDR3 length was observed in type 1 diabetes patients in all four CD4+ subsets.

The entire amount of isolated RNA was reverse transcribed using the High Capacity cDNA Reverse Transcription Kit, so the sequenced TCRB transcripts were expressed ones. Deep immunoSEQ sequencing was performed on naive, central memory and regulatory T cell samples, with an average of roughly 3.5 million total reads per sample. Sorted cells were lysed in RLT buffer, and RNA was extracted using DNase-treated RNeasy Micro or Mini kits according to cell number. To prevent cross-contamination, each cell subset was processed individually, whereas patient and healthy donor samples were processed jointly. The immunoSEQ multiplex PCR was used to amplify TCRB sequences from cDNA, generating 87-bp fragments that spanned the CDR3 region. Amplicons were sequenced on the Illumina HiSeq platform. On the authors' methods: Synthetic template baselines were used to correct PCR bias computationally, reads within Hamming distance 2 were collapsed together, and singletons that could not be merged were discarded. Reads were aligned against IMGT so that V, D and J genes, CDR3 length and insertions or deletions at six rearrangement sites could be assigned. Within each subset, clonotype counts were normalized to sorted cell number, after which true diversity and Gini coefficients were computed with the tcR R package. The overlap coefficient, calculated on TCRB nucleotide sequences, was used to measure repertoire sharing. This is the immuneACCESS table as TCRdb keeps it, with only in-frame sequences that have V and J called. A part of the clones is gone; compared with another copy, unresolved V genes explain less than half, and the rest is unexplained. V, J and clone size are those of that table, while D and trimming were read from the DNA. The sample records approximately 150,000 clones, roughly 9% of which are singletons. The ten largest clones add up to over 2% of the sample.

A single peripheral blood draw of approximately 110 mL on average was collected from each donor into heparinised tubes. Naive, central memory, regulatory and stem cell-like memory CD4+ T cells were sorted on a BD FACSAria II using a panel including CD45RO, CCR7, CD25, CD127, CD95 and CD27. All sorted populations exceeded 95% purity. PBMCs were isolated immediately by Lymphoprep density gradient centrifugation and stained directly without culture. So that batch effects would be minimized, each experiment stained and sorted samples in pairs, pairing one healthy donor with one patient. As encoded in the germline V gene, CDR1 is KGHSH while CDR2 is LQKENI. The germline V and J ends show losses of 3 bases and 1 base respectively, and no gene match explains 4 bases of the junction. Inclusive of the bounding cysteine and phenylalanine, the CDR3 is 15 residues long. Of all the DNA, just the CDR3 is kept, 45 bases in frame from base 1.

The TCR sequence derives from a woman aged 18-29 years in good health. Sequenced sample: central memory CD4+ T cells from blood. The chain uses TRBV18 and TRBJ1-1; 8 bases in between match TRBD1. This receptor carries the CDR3 CASSPKGTGNTEAFF. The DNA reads TGTGCCAGCTCACCCAAGGGGACAGGGAACACTGAAGCTTTCTTT.